The rows below give T cell receptor beta chains drawn from one sample of a study of T-cell reconstitution after alpha-beta-depleted transplantation in children. TCRdb ran MiXCR on the PCR reads and lists one entry per CDR3 protein. The data contain just over 950,000 distinct CDR3 sequences, about 29% of them singletons. Sample: PBMCs, mostly from graft donor cells, taken 360 days after TCRalphabeta/CD19-depleted stem cell transplant. The source of these receptors is a boy in the first two years of life who had a stem cell transplant for SCID, so the T cells may come from the graft donor. Both conserved end residues are part of each CDR3.

V gene	J gene	CDR3 protein
TRBV2	TRBJ2-7	CASGLGRLDYEQYF
TRBV2	TRBJ2-5	CASSGAGSRETQYF
TRBV7-2	TRBJ1-1	CASSPMGRINTEAFF
TRBV5-1	TRBJ2-1	CASSSGTSEYNEQFF
TRBV10-3	TRBJ1-3	CAISGSPSGNTIYF
TRBV27	TRBJ2-7	CASSLSWTGLDEQYF
TRBV5-5	TRBJ1-3	CASSSPVPSGNTIYF
TRBV7-2	TRBJ1-5	CASSLSPGGPQHF
TRBV7-2	TRBJ2-1	CASSPRLVGEQFF
TRBV6-2/TRBV6-3	TRBJ2-1	CASSYSFRDLTSGGNNEQFF
TRBV9	TRBJ2-5	CASSDATGSRTQYF
TRBV5-1	TRBJ1-1	CASSPDRGPDTEAFF
TRBV25-1	TRBJ1-6	CASSEARGAYSPLHF
TRBV5-1	TRBJ2-2	CASSRWGVGTGELFF
TRBV18	TRBJ1-1	CASSPLGIQGRAEAFF
TRBV3-1	TRBJ2-1	CASKVRGGRNEQFF
TRBV20-1	TRBJ2-7	CSARGDSAISYEQYF
TRBV20-1	TRBJ2-7	CSAIRGAHYEQYF
TRBV6-5	TRBJ2-1	CASRPRDRAYNEQFF
TRBV5-1	TRBJ2-2	CASSLGLTESGELFF
TRBV20-1	TRBJ1-2	CSAGGGRPYGYTF
TRBV5-1	TRBJ1-1	CASSLANSGSNTEAFF
TRBV4-1	TRBJ1-1	CASSQEPLRTGSTEAFF
TRBV5-5	TRBJ2-5	CASSLVILSYQETQYF
TRBV29-1	TRBJ2-5	CSVESGVSWETQYF
TRBV7-2	TRBJ2-5	CASSPNRGGVETQYF
TRBV20-1	TRBJ1-2	CSATGGRDGYTF
TRBV7-8	TRBJ2-3	CASSLWTGRYTDTQYF
TRBV5-4	TRBJ2-7	CASSNRDRGYEQYF